This T cell receptor (beta chain) is drawn from a study of blood T cell repertoires in COVID-19. The germline gives CDR1 SGHVS, CDR2 FQNEAQ. The CDR3 has 14 residues. V was pared by 7 bases and J by 0 bases, with 7 bases between. Original analysis: Amplification of reference gene primers provided the estimated nucleated cell counts. Here immunoSEQ multiplex PCR was the method, and the copy in TCRdb shows in-frame clones only, minus some. V, J and clone size derive from that table, while D and trimming were established from the DNA sequence. In the table there are 140,000 to 150,000 clones, about 80% of which are singletons.

This sequence was found in a man aged 70-80 years who had recovered from COVID-19. Sequenced: peripheral blood. The chain uses TRBV7-8 and TRBJ2-6; no firm D call. The CDR3 loop is CASKQSSGANVLTF. As DNA, the CDR3 is TGTGCCAGCAAACAGAGCTCTGGGGCCAACGTCCTGACTTTC. Drawing the rest from reference TRBV7-8 and TRBJ2-6, the complete variable domain is GAGVSQSPRYKVAKRGQDVALRCDPISGHVSLFWYQQALGQGPEFLTYFQNEAQLDKSGLPSDRFFAERPEGSVSTLKIQRTQQEDSAVYLCASKQSSGANVLTFGAGSRLTVL.